Listed here are 19 T cell receptor beta chains from one sample, sequenced in a study of shared clonotypes between healthy human individuals. The method was immunoSEQ multiplex PCR; TCRdb's version includes in-frame clones alone and lacks a portion of them. The data contain about 2.4 million clones, more than 90% of them singletons. The specimen sequenced was naive CD4+ T cells sorted from blood. Documented subset: CD45RA+ positively selected. The source is a man aged 18 to 35 in good health.

The J gene is TRBJ1-1, the V gene TRBV10-2; a possible D gene is TRBD1 (5 bases). This CDR3 contains 17 residues. Trimming took off 6 bases at V and 0 bases at J, with 20 bases between the two ends. Germline CDR1 is WSHSY and CDR2 is SAAADI. CDR3 loop: CASRSMGVLEMNTEAFF. CDR3 in DNA: TGCGCCAGCAGGTCGATGGGGGTTCTGGAAATGAACACTGAAGCTTTCTTT.

The chain joins TRBV29-1 to TRBJ1-1; 8 bases align to TRBD1. V lost 4 bases and J lost 0; bases outside the gene matches: 7. CDR3 length equals 15 residues. In germline, CDR1 is SQVTM, CDR2 ANQGSEA. CDR3 nucleotides: TGCAGCGTTGTCTCACAGGGGGATCTGAACACTGAAGCTTTCTTT. Its protein is CSVVSQGDLNTEAFF.

The V and J genes are TRBV10-3 and TRBJ2-6; 9 bases map to TRBD1. The CDR3 loop spans 18 amino acids. J gave up 1 base and V 3 bases, and 7 bases lay outside the gene matches. Germline V gives CDR1 ENHRY, CDR2 SYGVKD. CDR3 coding DNA: TGTGCCATCAGTGAAGACAGGGGGATGTGGTCTGGGGCCAACGTCCTGACTTTC. Translation gives CAISEDRGMWSGANVLTF.

V gene TRBV29-1 combines with J gene TRBJ2-2, with 11 bases identical to TRBD1. This CDR3 region has 15 residues. Germline V lookup: CDR1 SQVTM, CDR2 ANQGSEA. V lost 6 bases, J lost 3 bases, and 6 bases stayed unmatched. CDR3 amino acids: CSVKPGQGDTGELFF. The CDR3 DNA follows: TGCAGCGTAAAGCCGGGACAGGGGGACACCGGGGAGCTGTTTTTT.

Remarks on this clone: The sample has other DNA sequences that encode this CDR3 too. The rearrangement joins TRBV7-3 to TRBJ2-3, with TRBD2 matching over 7 bases. V was clipped by 3 bases and J by 3 bases; unmatched bases: 0. Germline V gene sequence: CDR1 SGHTA, CDR2 FQGTGA. The CDR3 covers 13 residues. In DNA form, the CDR3 reads TGTGCCAGCAGCTTGGGGGGGACAGATACGCAGTATTTT. It translates to CASSLGGTDTQYF.

The chain uses TRBV5-1 and TRBJ1-4; the D is unclear. The CDR3 contains 16 residues. The germline V gene encodes CDR1 SGHRS and CDR2 YFSETQ. Trimming removed 4 bases at V and 4 bases at J, with 17 bases between. This CDR3 reads CASSLGSPRGNEKLFF. CDR3 nucleotides: TGCGCCAGCAGCCTGGGGAGTCCCCGGGGTAATGAAAAACTGTTTTTT.

In its sample, this clone was seen once. V is TRBV10-3 and J is TRBJ1-2; D not resolved. The germline V and J ends were trimmed by 7 bases and 10 bases, with 19 bases remaining between them. Germline loops: CDR1 ENHRY, CDR2 SYGVKD. The CDR3 spans 13 residues. The CDR3 nucleotides read TGTGCCATCAAGAAGGACGGCGGCAGAGACTACACCTTC. Its protein is CAIKKDGGRDYTF.

This sequence joins TRBV4-1 and TRBJ1-6, with a weak D call TRBD1 (6 bases). CDR3 size: 17 residues. V lost 0 bases to trimming and J lost 7 bases, with 16 bases between them. Germline CDR1 reads MGHRA; CDR2 reads YSYEKL. The chain's CDR3 is CASSQDERGGWNSPLHF. In nucleotides, the CDR3 is TGCGCCAGCAGCCAAGATGAGAGGGGGGGTTGGAATTCACCCCTCCACTTT.

A few counts support this clone. V and J are TRBV6-1 and TRBJ1-1; D not certain. There are 12 residues in the CDR3. Germline V gene lookup returns CDR1 MNHNS and CDR2 SASEGT. V was trimmed by 6 bases and J by 1 base, leaving 6 bases between them. The CDR3 loop reads CASRLGNTEAFF. In nucleotides, the CDR3 is TGTGCCAGCAGATTAGGGAACACTGAAGCTTTCTTT.

The CDR3 DNA follows: TGTGCCAGCAGCCAGGGACTAGCGGGAGGATCAGATACGCAGTATTTT. Translated, it gives CASSQGLAGGSDTQYF. V gene TRBV11-2 combines with J gene TRBJ2-3; 15 bases line up with TRBD2. In germline, CDR1 is SGHAT, CDR2 FQNNGV. This CDR3 contains 16 residues. Trimming took 5 bases from V and 4 from J; bases not matched to a gene: 4.

The rearrangement joins TRBV10-3 to TRBJ2-1; the match to TRBD2 covers 10 bases. V gave up 6 bases and J gave up 3 bases; unmatched junction bases: 2. Germline lookup yields CDR1 ENHRY and CDR2 SYGVKD. CDR3 length: 14 amino acids. CDR3 DNA: TGTGCCATCAGGAAGCGGGAGGGCTACAATGAGCAGTTCTTC. Translation: CAIRKREGYNEQFF.

J is TRBJ2-2 and V is TRBV7-9, with TRBD2 identical over 9 bases. This CDR3 spans 18 amino acids. Germline CDR1 and CDR2: SEHNR and FQNEAQ (reference sequence). The J segment lost 0 bases and the V segment lost 3 bases, leaving 8 bases of the junction unmatched. This chain's CDR3 is CASSLARASGANTGELFF. CDR3 coding DNA: TGTGCCAGCAGCTTGGCACGTGCTAGCGGGGCGAACACCGGGGAGCTGTTTTTT. The full variable domain, its missing parts supplied by reference TRBV7-9 and TRBJ2-2, is DTGVSQNPRHKITKRGQNVTFRCDPISEHNRLYWYRQTLGQGPEFLTYFQNEAQLEKSRLLSDRFSAERPKGSFSTLEIQRTEQGDSAMYLCASSLARASGANTGELFFGEGSRLTVL.

The chain has TRBV14 and TRBJ2-7; D gene ambiguous. In germline, CDR1 is SGHDN, CDR2 FVKESK. The CDR3 length is 15 residues. V was cut by 1 base and J by 5 bases, with 15 bases left in between. The CDR3 nucleotides are TGTGCCAGCAGCCAAGGCCCGGAACCAACCCACGAGCAGTACTTC. Its translation is CASSQGPEPTHEQYF.

CDR3 DNA sequence: TGTGCCAGCAGCATCCGAACAGGGGTGGATACGCAGTATTTT. Its translation is CASSIRTGVDTQYF. The rearrangement links TRBV11-2 to TRBJ2-3; 7 positions match TRBD1. With 5 bases clipped from V and 6 bases from J, the junction kept 8 bases outside the gene matches. Germline loops: CDR1 SGHAT, CDR2 FQNNGV. This CDR3 contains 14 residues.

This chain uses TRBV28 with TRBJ1-6; D may be TRBD1 (5 bases). Trimming pared 5 bases from V and 1 base from J, leaving 15 bases between. This CDR3 comprises 17 residues. Germline V gene data show CDR1 as MDHEN and CDR2 as SYDVKM. CDR3 coding DNA: TGTGCCAGCAGTCCATTGGGGGTAAGGTCCTATAATTCACCCCTCCACTTT. Amino acids: CASSPLGVRSYNSPLHF.

This chain joins TRBV28 and TRBJ2-5; weak D call: TRBD1 (6 bases). Germline-derived CDR1 and CDR2 are MDHEN and SYDVKM. The CDR3 has 13 amino acids. The V gene lost 11 bases and the J gene lost 4 bases, with 17 bases spanning the gap. The CDR3 loop reads CALGIRGRETQYF. The CDR3 DNA sequence: TGTGCCCTGGGGATCAGGGGACGAGAGACCCAGTACTTC.

This sequence joins TRBV7-3 and TRBJ2-2; D not certain. Trimming took off 6 bases at V and 6 bases at J, with 8 bases between the two ends. The CDR3 contains 12 residues. Per the germline V gene, CDR1 is SGHTA and CDR2 is FQGTGA. In DNA, the CDR3 is TGTGCCAGCAGTCCTGTCTCCGGGGAGCTGTTTTTT. This gives the protein CASSPVSGELFF.

This clone came up once. The V and J genes are TRBV5-5 and TRBJ2-7; weak D call: TRBD2 (5 bases). V was trimmed by 0 bases and J by 2 bases, leaving 15 bases between them. Per the germline V gene, CDR1 is SGHKS and CDR2 is YYEKEE (reference sequence). The CDR3 has 16 residues. The CDR3 spells CASSLAVTDGAYEQYF. CDR3 nucleotides: TGTGCCAGCAGCTTGGCCGTTACCGACGGGGCCTACGAGCAGTACTTC.

The chain is built from TRBV4-1 and TRBJ2-3, with no clear D. CDR1 is MGHRA, CDR2 YSYEKL, per germline. The CDR3 is 14 amino acids. Trimming stripped 6 bases from V and 4 bases from J, with 14 bases between. The DNA of the CDR3 is TGCGCCAGCAGTCTTAGGACGACGGCAGATACGCAGTATTTT. Translation: CASSLRTTADTQYF.